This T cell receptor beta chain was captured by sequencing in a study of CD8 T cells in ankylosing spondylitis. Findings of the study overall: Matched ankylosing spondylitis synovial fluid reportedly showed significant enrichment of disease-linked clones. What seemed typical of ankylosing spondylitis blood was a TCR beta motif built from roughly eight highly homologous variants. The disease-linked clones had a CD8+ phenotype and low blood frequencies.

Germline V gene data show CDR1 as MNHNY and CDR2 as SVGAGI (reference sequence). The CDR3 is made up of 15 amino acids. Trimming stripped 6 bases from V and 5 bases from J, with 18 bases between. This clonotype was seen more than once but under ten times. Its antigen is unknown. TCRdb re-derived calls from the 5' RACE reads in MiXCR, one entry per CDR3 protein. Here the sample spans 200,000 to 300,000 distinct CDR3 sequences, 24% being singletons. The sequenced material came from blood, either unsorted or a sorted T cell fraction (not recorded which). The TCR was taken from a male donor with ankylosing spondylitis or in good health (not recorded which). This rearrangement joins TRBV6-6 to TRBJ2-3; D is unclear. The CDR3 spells CASRSSQVAGDTQYF. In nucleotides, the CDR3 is TGTGCCAGCAGATCCTCCCAGGTAGCCGGAGATACGCAGTATTTT.